This T cell receptor beta chain was identified in a study of vaccination and CD4 T cells after COVID-19. Study conclusions and caveats: From a median of roughly 21 to 38, SARS-CoV-2-reactive clonotypes increased, though not significantly.

Worth noting for this clonotype: Antigen: not known.

Time point reported: late sampling 161 to 241 days after vaccination in three convalescent patients. TCRdb recomputed calls from the PCR reads with MiXCR, one row per CDR3 protein. The repertoire holds 30,000 or so distinct CDR3 sequences, with around 49% as singletons. V was trimmed by 6 bases and J by 7 bases, leaving 13 bases between them. This CDR3 has 13 residues. The V gene's germline CDR1 is DFQATT and CDR2 SNEGSKA (reference sequence). This chain joins TRBV20-1 and TRBJ1-6, with D perhaps TRBD1 (6 bases). Specimen: CD4+ T cells from blood, collected about 7 months after SARS-CoV-2 vaccination. This TCR was sampled from a human donor who had recovered from COVID-19. CDR3 bases: TGCAGTGCCCCGGACAGTCTAAATTCACCCCTCCACTTT. Translation gives CSAPDSLNSPLHF.